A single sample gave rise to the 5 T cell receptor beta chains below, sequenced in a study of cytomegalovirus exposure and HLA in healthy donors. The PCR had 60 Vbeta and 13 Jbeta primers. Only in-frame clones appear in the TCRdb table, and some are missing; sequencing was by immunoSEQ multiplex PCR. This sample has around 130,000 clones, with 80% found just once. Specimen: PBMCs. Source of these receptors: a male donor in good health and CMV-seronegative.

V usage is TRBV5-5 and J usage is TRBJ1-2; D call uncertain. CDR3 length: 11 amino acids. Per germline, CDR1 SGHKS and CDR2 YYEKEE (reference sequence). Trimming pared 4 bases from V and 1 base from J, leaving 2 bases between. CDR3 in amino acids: CASSHNYGYTF. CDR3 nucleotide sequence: TGTGCCAGCAGCCATAACTATGGCTACACCTTC.

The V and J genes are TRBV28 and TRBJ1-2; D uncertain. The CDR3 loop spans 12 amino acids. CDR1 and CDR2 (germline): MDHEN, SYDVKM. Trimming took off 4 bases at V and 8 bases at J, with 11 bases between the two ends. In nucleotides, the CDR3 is TGTGCCAGCAGTTCGAGGGCTCGGGGCTACACCTTC. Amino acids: CASSSRARGYTF.

CDR3 sequence reads: CASSPRASTYTEAFF. In DNA, the CDR3 is TGTGCCAGCTCACCGCGCGCGTCCACGTACACTGAAGCTTTCTTT. The rearrangement joins TRBV18 to TRBJ1-1, with D unresolved. CDR3 size: 15 residues. The germline CDR1 and CDR2 sequences are KGHSH and LQKENI. Trimming removed 3 bases at V and 3 bases at J, with 14 bases between.

This CDR3 reads CASSLGGRVGNTEAFF. The CDR3 DNA is TGTGCCAGCAGCTTGGGTGGGCGGGTTGGAAACACTGAAGCTTTCTTT. V is TRBV5-4 and J is TRBJ1-1; D gene unclear. Germline assignment: CDR1 SGHNT and CDR2 YYREEE (reference sequence). The CDR3 runs to 16 residues. V dropped 0 bases and J dropped 2 bases, with 14 bases sitting between them. Full variable domain (rest looked up from reference TRBV5-4 and TRBJ1-1): ETGVTQSPTHLIKTRGQQVTLRCSSQSGHNTVSWYQQALGQGPQFIFQYYREEENGRGNFPPRFSGLQFPNYSSELNVNALELDDSALYLCASSLGGRVGNTEAFFGQGTRLTVV.

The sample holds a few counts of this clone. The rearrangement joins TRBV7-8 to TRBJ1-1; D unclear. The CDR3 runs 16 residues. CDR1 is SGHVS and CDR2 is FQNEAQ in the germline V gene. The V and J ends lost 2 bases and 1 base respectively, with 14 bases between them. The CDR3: CASSLRWSGSNTEAFF. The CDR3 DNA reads TGTGCCAGCAGCTTAAGGTGGTCCGGGTCGAACACTGAAGCTTTCTTT.